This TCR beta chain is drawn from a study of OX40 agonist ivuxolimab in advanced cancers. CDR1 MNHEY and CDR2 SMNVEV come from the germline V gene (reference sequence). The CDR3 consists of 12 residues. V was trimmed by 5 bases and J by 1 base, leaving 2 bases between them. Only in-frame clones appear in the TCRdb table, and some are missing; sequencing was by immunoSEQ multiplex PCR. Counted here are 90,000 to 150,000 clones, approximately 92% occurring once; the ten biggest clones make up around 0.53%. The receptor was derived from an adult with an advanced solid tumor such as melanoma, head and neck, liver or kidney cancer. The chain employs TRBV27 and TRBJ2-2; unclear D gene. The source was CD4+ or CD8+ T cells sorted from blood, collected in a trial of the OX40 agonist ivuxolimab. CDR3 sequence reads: CASSRNTGELFF. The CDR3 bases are TGTGCCAGCAGTCGGAACACCGGGGAGCTGTTTTTT.